The 24 T cell receptor beta chains presented below share a single source sample, sequenced in a study of early T cells in non-severe SARS-CoV-2 infection (dated by TCRdb to the early 2020s). Library preparation was by 5' RACE. Sequencer: NextSeq 500. TCRdb took the public reads, trimmed them with fastp at Q25, ran MiXCR for clone calling and kept in-frame beta chains. Under each unique CDR3 protein, matching rows form one entry showing the most common genes and DNA. The sample yields around 70,000 distinct CDR3 sequences; less than 15% were counted once. Together, the top ten hold about 4% of the sample. Sequenced material: whole blood. The receptors were gathered from an adult who was a healthcare worker with PCR-confirmed SARS-CoV-2 infection or an uninfected control (not recorded which).

This clonotype has a count of ten or more. The chain carries TRBV27 and TRBJ2-5, with a tentative D call TRBD2 (5 bases). V was shortened by 0 bases and J by 7 bases, with 12 bases between the two germline ends. CDR1 and CDR2 from the germline V gene are MNHEY and SMNVEV (reference sequence). This CDR3 region has 14 residues. The CDR3 nucleotides read TGTGCCAGCAGTTTATCGAGGACCCGGGGGACCCAGTACTTC. Residues: CASSLSRTRGTQYF.

This rearrangement joins TRBV6-2 or TRBV6-3 to TRBJ2-1; D remains ambiguous. The germline CDR1 and CDR2 sequences are MNHEY and SVGEGT. V was cut by 2 bases and J by 1 base, with 9 bases left in between. CDR3 length: 15 residues. The CDR3 loop is CASSYVAGSYNEQFF. CDR3 coding DNA: TGTGCCAGCAGTTACGTCGCCGGGTCCTACAATGAGCAGTTCTTC.

This clonotype was seen once. The chain joins TRBV6-2 or TRBV6-3 to TRBJ1-6; D might be TRBD1 (5 bases). The CDR3 is made up of 15 amino acids. V was shortened by 8 bases and J by 7 bases, with 18 bases between the two germline ends. Germline V lookup: CDR1 MNHEY, CDR2 SVGEGT. CDR3 nucleotide sequence: TGTGCCAGCGGATTAAGGGGTCCCATCAATTCACCCCTCCACTTT. Residues: CASGLRGPINSPLHF.

In its sample, this clonotype was seen many times. The chain recombines TRBV5-1 with TRBJ2-5; D gene uncertain. Trimming took 0 bases from V and 6 from J, leaving 15 bases between them. Germline lookup yields CDR1 SGHRS and CDR2 YFSETQ. CDR3 length: 15 amino acids. CDR3 in DNA: TGCGCCAGCAGCTTGGATAGTCTGGGCGTTAAGACCCAGTACTTC. It codes for CASSLDSLGVKTQYF.

The sample holds many counts of this clonotype. The chain links TRBV7-3 to TRBJ2-6; TRBD1 is a possible D gene (5 bases). Trimming pared 4 bases from V and 4 bases from J, leaving 17 bases between. The length of the CDR3 is 17 residues. The germline CDR1 and CDR2 sequences are SGHTA and FQGTGA. The CDR3 DNA reads TGTGCCAGCAGCTCTAAGGGGTTCGACTCCGGGGCCAACGTCCTGACTTTC. Its protein product is CASSSKGFDSGANVLTF.

This sequence joins TRBV7-9 and TRBJ2-4; perhaps TRBD2 as D (5 bases). This CDR3 comprises 15 residues. Trimming removed 0 bases at V and 7 bases at J, with 13 bases between. CDR1 and CDR2 from the germline V gene are SEHNR and FQNEAQ (reference sequence). The CDR3: CASSLAGRGKNIQYF. The CDR3, as DNA: TGTGCCAGCAGCTTAGCCGGCCGGGGAAAGAACATTCAGTACTTC.

This clonotype was picked up one time. Being one base from a much bigger clone, this may be a read error. The chain recombines TRBV20-1 with TRBJ2-5, with TRBD2 matching over 8 bases. The CDR3 sequence is 13 residues long. Germline-derived CDR1 and CDR2 are DFQATT and SNEGSKA (reference sequence). In DNA, the CDR3 is TGCAATGCTCCGGCGGGAGGAAAAGAGACCCAGTACTTC. Translating gives CNAPAGGKETQYF.

This clonotype was counted only a few times. The J gene is TRBJ2-1, the V gene TRBV30; no reliable D call. Trimming took off 3 bases at V and 3 bases at J, with 6 bases between the two ends. This CDR3 comprises 12 residues. CDR1 and CDR2 (germline): GTSNPN, SVGIG (reference sequence). DNA of the CDR3: TGTGCCTGGAGGAACAACTACAATGAGCAGTTCTTC. Its protein is CAWRNNYNEQFF. The full variable domain, with the rest looked up from reference TRBV30 and TRBJ2-1, is SQTIHQWPATLVQPVGSPLSLECTVEGTSNPNLYWYRQAAGRGLQLLFYSVGIGQISSEVPQNLSASRPQDRQFILSSKKLLLSDSGFYLCAWRNNYNEQFFGPGTRLTVL.

The chain links TRBV4-1 to TRBJ2-1; tentatively, D is TRBD1 or TRBD2 (5 bases each). This CDR3 is built from 16 residues. CDR1 is MGHRA and CDR2 is YSYEKL in the germline V gene. Trimming stripped 0 bases from V and 0 bases from J, with 9 bases between. CDR3 nucleotide sequence: TGCGCCAGCAGCCAAGATCCGGGGCGCTCCTACAATGAGCAGTTCTTC. Translated: CASSQDPGRSYNEQFF.

This clonotype was observed many times. J is TRBJ1-5 and V is TRBV19; possible D gene TRBD1, 6 bases. Per the germline V gene, CDR1 is LNHDA and CDR2 is SQIVND (reference sequence). The CDR3 runs 16 residues. Trimming cost V 5 bases and J 2 bases, with 16 bases left between them. CDR3 sequence: CASSPQGVKGNQPQHF. The CDR3 bases are TGTGCCAGTAGTCCACAGGGAGTTAAAGGCAATCAGCCCCAGCATTTT.

This clonotype turned up a few times. The rearrangement joins TRBV27 to TRBJ2-7; D gene ambiguous. This CDR3 is built from 11 residues. V shed 4 bases and J shed 7 bases, with 8 bases lying between them. Germline V gives CDR1 MNHEY, CDR2 SMNVEV (reference sequence). CDR3: CASSSLWEQYF. The CDR3 bases are TGTGCCAGCAGTTCCCTCTGGGAGCAGTACTTC.

The chain carries TRBV6-2 or TRBV6-3 and TRBJ2-2, with no clear D. Trimming left V 11 bases short and J 7 bases short, with 8 bases between. The length of the CDR3 is 10 residues. Germline loops: CDR1 MNHEY, CDR2 SVGEGT. CDR3 sequence (DNA): TGTGCCGCCTCAGACGGGGAGCTGTTTTTT. It is translated as CAASDGELFF.

In this sample, this clonotype turned up many times. The J gene is TRBJ1-2, the V gene TRBV5-8, with TRBD1 identical over 11 bases. V dropped 2 bases and J dropped 7; count of bases not matched to a gene: 1. In germline, CDR1 is SGHTS, CDR2 YDEGEE. The CDR3 spans 13 residues. The CDR3 loop is CASSFGQGAGYTF. Written as DNA, the CDR3 is TGTGCCAGCAGCTTCGGACAGGGGGCTGGCTACACCTTC.

This clonotype was seen many times. The V call is TRBV7-9, the J call TRBJ1-6; D gene ambiguous. The CDR3 covers 16 residues. Germline-derived CDR1 and CDR2 are SEHNR and FQNEAQ (reference sequence). V shed 6 bases and J shed 6 bases, with 18 bases lying between them. CDR3 sequence reads: CASSAGGARRNSPLHF. In DNA, the CDR3 is TGTGCCAGCAGTGCAGGAGGAGCCAGGCGTAATTCACCCCTCCACTTT.

This clonotype came up a few times. J is TRBJ2-7 and V is TRBV7-2; D perhaps matches TRBD2 (5 bases). CDR1 and CDR2 (germline): SGHTA, FQGNSA. V was pared by 1 base and J by 4 bases, with 14 bases between. The CDR3 covers 15 residues. CDR3 residues: CASSLEVQRRYEQYF. The CDR3 DNA reads TGTGCCAGCAGCTTAGAAGTCCAGCGGCGTTACGAGCAGTACTTC.

This rearrangement joins TRBV28 to TRBJ2-3; the D gene is possibly TRBD1 (5 bases). The germline V and J ends were trimmed by 5 bases and 2 bases, with 17 bases remaining between them. CDR3 length: 16 amino acids. Germline V CDR1 and CDR2: MDHEN, SYDVKM. The CDR3 spells CASSPSSGPDTDTQYF. CDR3 in DNA: TGTGCCAGCAGTCCCTCTTCAGGGCCAGACACAGATACGCAGTATTTT.

The CDR3 DNA is TGTGCCAGCAGCTTAGTGGCGGGACCAACGGATGAGCAGTTCTTC. Translation: CASSLVAGPTDEQFF. This chain uses TRBV5-4 with TRBJ2-1; a weak D match, TRBD2 (6 bases). The CDR3 is 15 amino acids. Germline lookup yields CDR1 SGHNT and CDR2 YYREEE (reference sequence). The V end was cut by 2 bases, the J end by 8 bases, with 17 bases between.

This clonotype turned up a few times. The chain couples TRBV11-2 to TRBJ2-1; no clear D. V gave up 4 bases and J gave up 7 bases, with 11 bases separating them. Germline lookup yields CDR1 SGHAT and CDR2 FQNNGV. CDR3 length: 13 amino acids. The CDR3 sequence: CASSSSYGNEQFF. Here the CDR3 DNA reads TGTGCCAGCAGCTCTTCTTACGGGAATGAGCAGTTCTTC.

This clonotype was seen ten or more times. This chain connects TRBV7-6 to TRBJ2-2; TRBD2 aligns across 13 bases. Looked up from germline, CDR1 is SGHVS and CDR2 is FNYEAQ. Trimming at V came to 3 bases and at J to 5 bases, leaving 3 bases not matched to a gene. The CDR3 has 16 amino acids. CDR3: CASSLGLAGMTGELFF. Written as DNA, the CDR3 is TGTGCCAGCAGCTTGGGACTAGCGGGAATGACCGGGGAGCTGTTTTTT.

This clonotype has at least ten counts. This chain uses TRBV12-3 or TRBV12-4 with TRBJ2-3, with TRBD2 identical over 7 bases. The CDR3 is 16 residues long. The V and J ends lost 3 bases and 3 bases, in that order; junction bases with no gene match: 9. The CDR3 bases are TGTGCCAGCAGTTTTTTCGGCGGGAGCGGAACAGATACGCAGTATTTT. Amino acid sequence: CASSFFGGSGTDTQYF.

This clonotype was counted ten times or more. This chain joins TRBV7-9 and TRBJ2-7; D ambiguous. CDR3 length: 12 amino acids. The germline V gene encodes CDR1 SEHNR and CDR2 FQNEAQ (reference sequence). Trimming took off 3 bases at V and 7 bases at J, with 10 bases between the two ends. CDR3 loop: CASSLGNWEQYF. The CDR3 DNA is TGTGCCAGCAGCTTGGGGAATTGGGAGCAGTACTTC.

This clonotype was seen at least ten times. The rearrangement uses TRBV28 and TRBJ2-1; 11 bases align to TRBD2. This CDR3 is 14 amino acids long. Germline CDR1 reads MDHEN; CDR2 reads SYDVKM. V lost 7 bases, J lost 10 bases, and 9 bases stayed unmatched. The CDR3 sequence is CASTFPPSGREQFF. Here the CDR3 DNA reads TGTGCCAGCACCTTCCCCCCTAGCGGGAGGGAGCAGTTCTTC. Full variable domain (rest looked up from reference TRBV28 and TRBJ2-1): DVKVTQSSRYLVKRTGEKVFLECVQDMDHENMFWYRQDPGLGLRLIYFSYDVKMKEKGDIPEGYSVSREKKERFSLILESASTNQTSMYLCASTFPPSGREQFFGPGTRLTVL.

The chain couples TRBV5-1 to TRBJ2-3; possible D gene TRBD2, 5 bases. Between the trimmed V and J ends, which lost 3 bases and 4 bases, there was a span of 12 bases. Looked up from germline, CDR1 is SGHRS and CDR2 is YFSETQ. The CDR3 covers 14 residues. CDR3 loop: CASSSQAGADTQYF. CDR3 DNA: TGCGCCAGCAGCTCTCAGGCGGGCGCAGATACGCAGTATTTT.

This clonotype was detected a few times. V is TRBV7-9 and J is TRBJ2-5; D not resolved. The V gene's germline CDR1 is SEHNR and CDR2 FQNEAQ (reference sequence). V was shortened by 5 bases and J by 2 bases, with 9 bases between the two germline ends. This CDR3 spans 13 amino acids. The CDR3 sequence: CASSAKGQETQYF. Here the CDR3 DNA reads TGTGCCAGCAGCGCGAAGGGTCAAGAGACCCAGTACTTC. Drawing the rest from reference TRBV7-9 and TRBJ2-5, the complete variable domain is DTGVSQNPRHKITKRGQNVTFRCDPISEHNRLYWYRQTLGQGPEFLTYFQNEAQLEKSRLLSDRFSAERPKGSFSTLEIQRTEQGDSAMYLCASSAKGQETQYFGPGTRLLVL.